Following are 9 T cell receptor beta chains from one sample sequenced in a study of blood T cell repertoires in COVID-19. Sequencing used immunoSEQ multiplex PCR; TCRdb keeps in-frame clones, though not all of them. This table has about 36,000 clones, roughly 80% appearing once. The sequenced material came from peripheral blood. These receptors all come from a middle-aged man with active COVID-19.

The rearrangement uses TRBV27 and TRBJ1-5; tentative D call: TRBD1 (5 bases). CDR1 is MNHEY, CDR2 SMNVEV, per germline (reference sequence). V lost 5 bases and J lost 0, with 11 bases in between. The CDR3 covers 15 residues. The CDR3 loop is CASSPTVYSNQPQHF. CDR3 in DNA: TGTGCCAGCAGTCCGACAGTTTATAGCAATCAGCCCCAGCATTTT.

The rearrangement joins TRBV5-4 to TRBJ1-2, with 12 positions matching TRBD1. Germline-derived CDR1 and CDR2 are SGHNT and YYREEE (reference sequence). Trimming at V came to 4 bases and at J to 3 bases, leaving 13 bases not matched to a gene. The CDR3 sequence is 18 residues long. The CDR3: CASSDGRDRGQFDYGYTF. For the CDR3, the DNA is TGTGCCAGCAGCGACGGTCGGGACAGGGGGCAATTTGACTATGGCTACACCTTC.

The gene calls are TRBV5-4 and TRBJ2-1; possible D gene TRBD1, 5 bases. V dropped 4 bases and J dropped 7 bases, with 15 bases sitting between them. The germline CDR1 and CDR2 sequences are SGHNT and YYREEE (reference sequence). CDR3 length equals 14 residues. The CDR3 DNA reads TGTGCCAGCAGCCATGAATCAGGGTTGAATGAGCAGTTCTTC. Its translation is CASSHESGLNEQFF. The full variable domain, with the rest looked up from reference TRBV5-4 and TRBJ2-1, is ETGVTQSPTHLIKTRGQQVTLRCSSQSGHNTVSWYQQALGQGPQFIFQYYREEENGRGNFPPRFSGLQFPNYSSELNVNALELDDSALYLCASSHESGLNEQFFGPGTRLTVL.

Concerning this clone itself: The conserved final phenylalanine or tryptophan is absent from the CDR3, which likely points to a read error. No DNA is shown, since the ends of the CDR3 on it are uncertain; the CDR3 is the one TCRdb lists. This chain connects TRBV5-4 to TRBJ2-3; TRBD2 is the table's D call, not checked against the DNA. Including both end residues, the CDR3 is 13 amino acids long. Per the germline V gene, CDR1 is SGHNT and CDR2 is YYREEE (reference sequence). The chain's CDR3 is CASSSPGVARWYL.

CDR3 loop: CAISESGQGAMEQYF. CDR3 nucleotides: TGTGCCATCAGTGAGTCGGGACAGGGGGCGATGGAGCAGTACTTC. This chain connects TRBV10-3 to TRBJ2-7, with 12 positions matching TRBD1. J lost 7 bases, V lost 0 bases, and 4 bases had no gene match. CDR3 length: 15 residues. CDR1 is ENHRY, CDR2 SYGVKD, per germline.

DNA for the CDR3: TGTGCCAGCAAAGGACAGGGGTTCGACTATGGCTACACCTTC. This codes for CASKGQGFDYGYTF. The chain recombines TRBV2 with TRBJ1-2, with 9 bases lining up with TRBD1. J was trimmed by 3 bases and V by 7 bases; bases with no gene match: 6. The CDR3 runs 14 residues. Germline V CDR1 and CDR2: SNHLY, FYNNEI.

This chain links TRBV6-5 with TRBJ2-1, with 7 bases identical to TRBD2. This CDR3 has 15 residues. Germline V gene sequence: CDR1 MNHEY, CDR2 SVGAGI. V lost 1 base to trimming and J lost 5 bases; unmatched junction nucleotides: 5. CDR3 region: CASSYLGLKDNEQFF. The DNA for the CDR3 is TGTGCCAGCAGTTACTTGGGACTAAAAGACAATGAGCAGTTCTTC.

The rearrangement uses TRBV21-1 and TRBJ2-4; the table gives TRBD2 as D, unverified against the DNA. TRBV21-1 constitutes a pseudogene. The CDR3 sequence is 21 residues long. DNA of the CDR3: TGTGCCAGCAGCAAAGAAATTAGTCTCCTTAGCGGGTGCCTGGCCAAAAACATTCAGTACTTC. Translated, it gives CASSKEISLLSGCLAKNIQYF.

CDR3 DNA: TGTGCCAGCAGCTTCCCCGCTCCGGGAGCCAATGAGCAGTTCTTC. This gives the protein CASSFPAPGANEQFF. The chain links TRBV5-6 to TRBJ2-1, with D possibly matching TRBD2 (6 bases). Trimming shortened V by 2 bases and J by 6 bases, and 15 bases separated the two germline ends. Per the germline V gene, CDR1 is SGHDT and CDR2 is YYEEEE. This CDR3 comprises 15 residues.